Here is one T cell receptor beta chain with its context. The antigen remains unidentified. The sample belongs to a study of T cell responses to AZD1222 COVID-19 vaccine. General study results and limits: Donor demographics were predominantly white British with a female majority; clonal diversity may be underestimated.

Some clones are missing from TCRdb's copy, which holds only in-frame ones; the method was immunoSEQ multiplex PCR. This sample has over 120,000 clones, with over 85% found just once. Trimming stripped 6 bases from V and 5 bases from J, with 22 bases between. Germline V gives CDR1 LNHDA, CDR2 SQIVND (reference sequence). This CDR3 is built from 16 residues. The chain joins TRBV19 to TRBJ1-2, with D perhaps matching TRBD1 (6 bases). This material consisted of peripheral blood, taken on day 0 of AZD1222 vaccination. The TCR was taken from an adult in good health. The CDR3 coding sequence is TGTGCCAGTAGGGAGAGGGCCGGACAGAGAAATTATGGCTACACCTTC. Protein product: CASRERAGQRNYGYTF.